The entry that follows covers one TCR beta chain sequence. The CDR3 runs to 15 residues. Germline V CDR1 and CDR2: MNHEY, SVGAGI. The V segment lost 2 bases and the J segment 5 bases; nucleotides outside the gene matches: 5. Sequencing used immunoSEQ multiplex PCR; TCRdb keeps in-frame clones, though not all of them. The sample shows roughly 400,000 clones, approximately 90% of them seen only once. This sample is part of a study of blood T cell repertoires in COVID-19. The specimen was PBMCs or T cells enriched from blood (not recorded which). V is TRBV6-5 and J is TRBJ1-1; 10 bases map to TRBD1. This sequence originates from a woman aged 40 to 50 who had been exposed to COVID-19. CDR3 coding DNA: TGTGCCAGCAGTTACCTGACAGGGGGCGAGACTGAAGCTTTCTTT. The encoded protein is CASSYLTGGETEAFF.